The entry below gives a single TCR beta chain sequence along with its context. The sample is drawn from a study of cytomegalovirus exposure and HLA in healthy donors. The PCR had 60 Vbeta and 13 Jbeta primers. Profiled with immunoSEQ multiplex PCR; TCRdb holds only in-frame clones, not every one. The table lists under 200,000 clones, 80% of them singletons. V lost 1 base, J lost 0 bases, and 2 bases stayed unmatched. Germline CDR1 SGHTA, CDR2 FQGNSA. The CDR3 runs 16 residues. The sequence was obtained from a man between 40 and 49 years old in good health and CMV-seronegative. Sequenced sample: PBMCs. J is TRBJ1-3 and V is TRBV7-2; 8 bases line up with TRBD1. The CDR3 loop reads CASSLDRGSSGNTIYF. The DNA for the CDR3 is TGTGCCAGCAGCTTAGACAGGGGGAGCTCTGGAAACACCATATATTTT.